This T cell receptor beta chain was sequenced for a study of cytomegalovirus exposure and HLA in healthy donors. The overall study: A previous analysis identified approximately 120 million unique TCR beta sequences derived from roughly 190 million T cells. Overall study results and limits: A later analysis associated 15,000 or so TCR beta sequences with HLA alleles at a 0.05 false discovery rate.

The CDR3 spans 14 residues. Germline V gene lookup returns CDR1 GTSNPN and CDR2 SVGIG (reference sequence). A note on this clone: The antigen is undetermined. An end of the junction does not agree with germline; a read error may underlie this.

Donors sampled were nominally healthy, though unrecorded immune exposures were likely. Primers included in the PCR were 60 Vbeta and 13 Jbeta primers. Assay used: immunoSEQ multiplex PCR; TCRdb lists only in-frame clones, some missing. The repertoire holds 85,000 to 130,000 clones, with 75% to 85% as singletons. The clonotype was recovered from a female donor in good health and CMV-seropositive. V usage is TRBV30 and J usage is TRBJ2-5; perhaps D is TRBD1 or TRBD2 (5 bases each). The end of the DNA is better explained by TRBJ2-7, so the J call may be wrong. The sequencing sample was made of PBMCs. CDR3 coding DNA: TGTGTCTGGGGCCGGCTTAGGAGGACCCACGAGCAGTACTTC. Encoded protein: CVWGRLRRTHEQYF.